A selection of T cell receptor beta chains follows, all from one sample in a study of T cells in localized non-small cell lung cancer. Profiled with immunoSEQ multiplex PCR; TCRdb holds only in-frame clones, not every one. The sample has 15,000 to 20,000 clones; 82% are singletons. The sequences come from peripheral blood, collected before any cancer treatment. These receptors were collected from a male donor aged 60 or over with stage I lung adenocarcinoma. CDR3s include the opening cysteine and the closing phenylalanine or tryptophan. The D gene is left open where the match is weak. The listing skips clone size in some rows; elsewhere it reads once, few, many or a size class.

CDR3nt | CDR3aa | abundance | j_gene | len | d_gene | v_gene
TGTGCCAGCAGCAAGACAGGCTACGAGCAGTACTTC | CASSKTGYEQYF | once | TRBJ2-7 | 12 | - | TRBV5-4
TGTGCCAGCAGCCTCGGACATAGCACAGATACGCAGTATTTT | CASSLGHSTDTQYF | once | TRBJ2-3 | 14 | - | TRBV7-2
TGCGCCAGCAGCCAAGATAGGGGCGGAGGGACAAGAGGCTACACCTTC | CASSQDRGGGTRGYTF | - | TRBJ1-2 | 16 | - | TRBV4-1
TGTGCCAGCAGTGAAGCCACAGACGGATACGAGCAGTACTTC | CASSEATDGYEQYF | - | TRBJ2-7 | 14 | - | TRBV27
TGTGCCAGTAGGAGTCCGGACAGGGGGCGGAAAGATGGCTACACCTTC | CASRSPDRGRKDGYTF | - | TRBJ1-2 | 16 | TRBD1 | TRBV19
TGTGCCAGTAGTATGTTGGAGGGGGGATATAGCAATCAGCCCCAGCATTTT | CASSMLEGGYSNQPQHF | - | TRBJ1-5 | 17 | - | TRBV19
TGTGCCAGCAGCGCCAATGCGAACGAGCAGTACTTC | CASSANANEQYF | - | TRBJ2-7 | 12 | - | TRBV11-3
TGTGCCAGCAGCCCGGCAAGACCGGGGACAGATACGCAGTATTTT | CASSPARPGTDTQYF | - | TRBJ2-3 | 15 | - | TRBV5-4
TGTGCCAGCAGGAGAGGGGGAGGCATGAACACTGAAGCTTTCTTT | CASRRGGGMNTEAFF | - | TRBJ1-1 | 15 | - | TRBV2
TGTGCCAGCAGCTTAACGGGGGGAAACACCATATATTTT | CASSLTGGNTIYF | - | TRBJ1-3 | 13 | - | TRBV11-2
TGTGCCAGCAGACGAGGACAGGGGGCCTACGAGCAGTACTTC | CASRRGQGAYEQYF | few | TRBJ2-7 | 14 | TRBD1 | TRBV27
TGTGCCAGCAGTTCTGCGAGGCAGGGAATAAACACTGAAGCTTTCTTT | CASSSARQGINTEAFF | - | TRBJ1-1 | 16 | - | TRBV13
TGTGCCAGCAGCTCCCAGGTCGGAGTTTACGAGCAGTACTTC | CASSSQVGVYEQYF | - | TRBJ2-7 | 14 | - | TRBV5-4
TGCGCCAGCAGCTGGGCCCCGCGACTAGCGGGGGCGGGAGATACGCAGTATTTT | CASSWAPRLAGAGDTQYF | - | TRBJ2-3 | 18 | TRBD2 | TRBV5-1
TGTGCCAGCAGCACCTTGGAGTGGGATACGCAGTATTTT | CASSTLEWDTQYF | - | TRBJ2-3 | 13 | - | TRBV7-9
TGTGCCAGCAGCTTAACGGGCCCTAGCACAGATACGCAGTATTTT | CASSLTGPSTDTQYF | - | TRBJ2-3 | 15 | - | TRBV7-3
TGTGCCAGCAGTGAATGGGCTAGCGGGGGGAGCACAGATACGCAGTATTTT | CASSEWASGGSTDTQYF | - | TRBJ2-3 | 17 | TRBD2 | TRBV2
TGCGCCAGCAGCTCCGGGACAGGGTACACCTACGAGCAGTACTTC | CASSSGTGYTYEQYF | - | TRBJ2-7 | 15 | TRBD1 | TRBV5-1
TGTGCCTGGTTTTCTGGTAGGCGTCCGGGCATTGACACTGAAGCTTTCTTT | CAWFSGRRPGIDTEAFF | - | TRBJ1-1 | 17 | - | TRBV30
TGTGCCAGCAGCCCGCATCAGGGTGCCGGGGAGCTGTTTTTT | CASSPHQGAGELFF | medium-sized | TRBJ2-2 | 14 | - | TRBV7-8
TGTGCCAGTAGTATCCCGCTAGCGGATCCTAGCACAGATACGCAGTATTTT | CASSIPLADPSTDTQYF | - | TRBJ2-3 | 17 | TRBD2 | TRBV19
TGTGCCAGCTTCGAAAGGGACGGCAATGAAAAACTGTTTTTT | CASFERDGNEKLFF | - | TRBJ1-4 | 14 | - | TRBV18